The T cell receptor (beta chain) under discussion was sequenced for a study of immune cell composition in non-small cell lung cancer. Study results and caveats: Overall clonality, unlike maximal tumour-associated clone frequency, did not predict TIL reactivity.

Assay used: immunoSEQ multiplex PCR; TCRdb lists only in-frame clones, some missing. The sample records some 6,600 clones, roughly four fifths being singletons. The CDR3 totals 16 residues. The germline V gene has CDR1 SGDLS and CDR2 YYNGEE. The trim removed 4 bases at V and 4 bases at J, leaving 8 bases unmatched. Normal lung was taken at the farthest possible site, at least 3 cm from tumour. On this clone: What it binds is unknown.

V and J are TRBV9 and TRBJ2-1; 10 nucleotides align to TRBD2. The receptor's source is a human donor with non-small cell lung cancer. The sample comprised non-adjacent lung tissue. In DNA, the CDR3 is TGTGCCAGCAGCTTCGCCGGGACTAGCGTATACAATGAGCAGTTCTTC. It translates to CASSFAGTSVYNEQFF.